The sequence of this TCR beta chain was determined in a study of T cell changes during pregnancy in multiple sclerosis. The germline V gene encodes CDR1 SGHRS and CDR2 YFSETQ. This CDR3 comprises 17 residues. V shed 0 bases, J shed 3 bases, and the junction held 8 bases outside the gene matches. Profiled with immunoSEQ multiplex PCR; TCRdb holds only in-frame clones, not every one. The sample contains 65,000 to 75,000 clones, about nine tenths of which appear only once. The TCR sequence derives from a female donor with multiple sclerosis, enrolled in a pregnancy study. The sample was peripheral blood, taken in the second trimester of pregnancy. This sequence joins TRBV5-1 and TRBJ2-7; the match to TRBD2 covers 11 bases. CDR3 sequence reads: CASSLEASGGQFYEQYF. Written as DNA, the CDR3 is TGCGCCAGCAGCTTGGAGGCTAGCGGGGGGCAATTCTACGAGCAGTACTTC.